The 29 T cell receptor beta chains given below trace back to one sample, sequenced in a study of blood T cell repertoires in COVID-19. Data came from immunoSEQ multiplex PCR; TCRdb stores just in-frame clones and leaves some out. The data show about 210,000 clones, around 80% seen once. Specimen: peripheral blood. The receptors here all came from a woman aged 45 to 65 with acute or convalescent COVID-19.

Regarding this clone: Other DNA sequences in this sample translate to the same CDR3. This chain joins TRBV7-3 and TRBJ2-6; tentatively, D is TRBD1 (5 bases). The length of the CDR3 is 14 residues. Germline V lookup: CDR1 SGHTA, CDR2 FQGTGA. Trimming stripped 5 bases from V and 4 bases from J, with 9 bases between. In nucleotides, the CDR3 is TGTGCCAGCAGCCCAGGGTCCGGGGCCAACGTCCTGACTTTC. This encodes CASSPGSGANVLTF.

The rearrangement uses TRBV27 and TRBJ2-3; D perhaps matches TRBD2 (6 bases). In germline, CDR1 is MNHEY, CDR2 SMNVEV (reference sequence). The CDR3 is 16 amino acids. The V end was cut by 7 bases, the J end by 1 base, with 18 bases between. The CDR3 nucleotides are TGTGCCAGCAATGGGGATCCGGGAGAGGGCACAGATACGCAGTATTTT. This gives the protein CASNGDPGEGTDTQYF.

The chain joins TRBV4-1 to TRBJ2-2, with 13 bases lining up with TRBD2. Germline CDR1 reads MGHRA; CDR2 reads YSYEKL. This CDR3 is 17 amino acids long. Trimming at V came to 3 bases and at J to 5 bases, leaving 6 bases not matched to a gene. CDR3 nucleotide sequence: TGCGCCAGCAGCCACGGACTAGCGGGAGTGGGGACCGGGGAGCTGTTTTTT. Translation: CASSHGLAGVGTGELFF.

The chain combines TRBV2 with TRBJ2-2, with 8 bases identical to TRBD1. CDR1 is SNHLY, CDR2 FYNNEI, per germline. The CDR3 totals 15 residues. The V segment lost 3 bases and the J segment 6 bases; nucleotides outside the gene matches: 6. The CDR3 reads CASSEPDRAPGELFF. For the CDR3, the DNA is TGTGCCAGCAGTGAGCCGGACAGGGCCCCCGGGGAGCTGTTTTTT.

The chain's CDR3 is CATSDDLTSGIGSEQFF. The CDR3 DNA follows: TGTGCCACCAGTGATGACTTGACTAGCGGGATTGGGAGTGAGCAGTTCTTC. The chain employs TRBV24-1 and TRBJ2-1; 11 nucleotides align to TRBD2. Germline V gives CDR1 KGHDR, CDR2 SFDVKD. The CDR3 contains 17 residues. V shed 3 bases and J 9 bases; nucleotides not matched to a gene: 12.

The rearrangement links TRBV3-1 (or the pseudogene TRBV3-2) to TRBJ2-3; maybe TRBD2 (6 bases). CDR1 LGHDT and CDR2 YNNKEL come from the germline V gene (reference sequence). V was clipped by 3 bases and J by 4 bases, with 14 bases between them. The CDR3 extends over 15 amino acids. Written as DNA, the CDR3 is TGTGCCAGCAGCCAGTTACGGGAGTTGGCAGATACGCAGTATTTT. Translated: CASSQLRELADTQYF.

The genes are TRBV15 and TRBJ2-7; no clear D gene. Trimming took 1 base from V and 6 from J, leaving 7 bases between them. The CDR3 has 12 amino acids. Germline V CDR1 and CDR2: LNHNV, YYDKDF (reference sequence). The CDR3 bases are TGTGCCACCAGCAGAGGAGTTTCCGAGCAGTACTTC. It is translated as CATSRGVSEQYF.

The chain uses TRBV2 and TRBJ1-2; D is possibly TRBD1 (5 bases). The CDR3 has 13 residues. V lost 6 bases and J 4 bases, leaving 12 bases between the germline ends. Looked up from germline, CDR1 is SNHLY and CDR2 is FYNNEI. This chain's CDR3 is CASREAQGYGYTF. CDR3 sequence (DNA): TGTGCCAGCAGAGAGGCGCAGGGCTATGGCTACACCTTC.

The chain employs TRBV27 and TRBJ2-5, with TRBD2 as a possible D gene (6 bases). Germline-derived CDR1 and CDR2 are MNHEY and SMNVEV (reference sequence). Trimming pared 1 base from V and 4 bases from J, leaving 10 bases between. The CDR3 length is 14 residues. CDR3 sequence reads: CASSLFQGGETQYF. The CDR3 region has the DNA TGTGCCAGCAGTTTATTCCAGGGAGGAGAGACCCAGTACTTC.

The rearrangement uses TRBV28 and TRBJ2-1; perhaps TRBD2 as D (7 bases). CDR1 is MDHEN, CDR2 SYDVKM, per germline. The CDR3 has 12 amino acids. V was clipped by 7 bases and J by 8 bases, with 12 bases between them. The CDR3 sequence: CASMGGADEQFF. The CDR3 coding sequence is TGTGCCAGCATGGGGGGGGCCGATGAGCAGTTCTTC. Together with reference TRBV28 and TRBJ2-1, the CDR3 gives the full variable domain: DVKVTQSSRYLVKRTGEKVFLECVQDMDHENMFWYRQDPGLGLRLIYFSYDVKMKEKGDIPEGYSVSREKKERFSLILESASTNQTSMYLCASMGGADEQFFGPGTRLTVL.

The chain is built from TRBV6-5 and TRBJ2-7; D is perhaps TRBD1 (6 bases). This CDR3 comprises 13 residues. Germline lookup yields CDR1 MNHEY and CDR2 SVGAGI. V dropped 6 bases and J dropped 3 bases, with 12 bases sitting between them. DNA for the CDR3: TGTGCCAGCAGCCTTGGACAGAACTACGAGCAGTACTTC. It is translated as CASSLGQNYEQYF.

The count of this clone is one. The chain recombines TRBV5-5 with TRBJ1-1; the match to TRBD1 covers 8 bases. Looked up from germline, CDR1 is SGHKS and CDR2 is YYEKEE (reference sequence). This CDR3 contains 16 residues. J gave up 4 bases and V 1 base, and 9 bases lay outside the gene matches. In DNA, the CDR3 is TGTGCCAGCAGCTTGTATCAGGGGGCAATGAGCACTGAAGCTTTCTTT. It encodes CASSLYQGAMSTEAFF.

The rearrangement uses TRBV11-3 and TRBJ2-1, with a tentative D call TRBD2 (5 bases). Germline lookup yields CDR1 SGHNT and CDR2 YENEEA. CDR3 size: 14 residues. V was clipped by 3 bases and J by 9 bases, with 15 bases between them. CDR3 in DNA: TGTGCCAGCAGCTTTAGGACGGGATCGCCTGAGCAGTTCTTC. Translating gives CASSFRTGSPEQFF.

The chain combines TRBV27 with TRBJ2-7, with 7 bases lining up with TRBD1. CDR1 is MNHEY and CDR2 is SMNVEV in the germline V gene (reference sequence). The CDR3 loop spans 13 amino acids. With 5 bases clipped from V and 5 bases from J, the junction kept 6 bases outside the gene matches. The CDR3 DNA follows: TGTGCCAGCAGTAAGACAGGGAACCACGAGCAGTACTTC. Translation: CASSKTGNHEQYF.

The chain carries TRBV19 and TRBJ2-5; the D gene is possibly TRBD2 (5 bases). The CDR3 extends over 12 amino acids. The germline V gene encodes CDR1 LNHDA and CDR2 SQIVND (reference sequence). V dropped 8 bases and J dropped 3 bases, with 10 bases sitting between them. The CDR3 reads CASSGSKETQYF. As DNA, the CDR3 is TGTGCCAGTTCGGGGAGTAAAGAGACCCAGTACTTC.

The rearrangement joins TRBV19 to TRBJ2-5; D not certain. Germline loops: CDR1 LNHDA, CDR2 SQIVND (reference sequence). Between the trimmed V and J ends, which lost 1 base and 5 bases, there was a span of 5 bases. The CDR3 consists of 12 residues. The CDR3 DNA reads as TGTGCCAGTAGTATAGCCATGGAGACCCAGTACTTC. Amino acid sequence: CASSIAMETQYF. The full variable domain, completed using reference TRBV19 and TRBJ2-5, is DGGITQSPKYLFRKEGQNVTLSCEQNLNHDAMYWYRQDPGQGLRLIYYSQIVNDFQKGDIAEGYSVSREKKESFPLTVTSAQKNPTAFYLCASSIAMETQYFGPGTRLLVL.

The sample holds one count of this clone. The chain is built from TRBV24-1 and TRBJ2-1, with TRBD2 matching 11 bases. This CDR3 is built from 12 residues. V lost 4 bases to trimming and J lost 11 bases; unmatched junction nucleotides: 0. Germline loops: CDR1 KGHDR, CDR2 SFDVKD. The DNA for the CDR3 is TGTGCCACCAGTGAGACTAGCGGGAAGCAGTTCTTC. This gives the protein CATSETSGKQFF.

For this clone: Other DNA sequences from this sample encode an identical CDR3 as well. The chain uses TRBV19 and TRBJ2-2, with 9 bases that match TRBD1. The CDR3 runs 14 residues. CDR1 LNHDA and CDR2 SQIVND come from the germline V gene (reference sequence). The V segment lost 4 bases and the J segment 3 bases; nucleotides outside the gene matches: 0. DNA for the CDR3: TGTGCCAGTAGTAGGACAGGGGACACCGGGGAGCTGTTTTTT. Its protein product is CASSRTGDTGELFF. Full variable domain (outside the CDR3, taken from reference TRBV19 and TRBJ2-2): DGGITQSPKYLFRKEGQNVTLSCEQNLNHDAMYWYRQDPGQGLRLIYYSQIVNDFQKGDIAEGYSVSREKKESFPLTVTSAQKNPTAFYLCASSRTGDTGELFFGEGSRLTVL.

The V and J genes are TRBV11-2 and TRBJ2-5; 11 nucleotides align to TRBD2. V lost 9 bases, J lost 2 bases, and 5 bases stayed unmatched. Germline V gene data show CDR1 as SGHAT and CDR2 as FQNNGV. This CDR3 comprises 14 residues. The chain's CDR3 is CASNLAGGQETQYF. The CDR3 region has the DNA TGTGCCAGTAATCTAGCGGGAGGACAAGAGACCCAGTACTTC.

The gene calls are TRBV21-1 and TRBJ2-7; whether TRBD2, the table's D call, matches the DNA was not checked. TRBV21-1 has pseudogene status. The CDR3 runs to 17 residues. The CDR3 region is CASSKGDPAVDRLEQYF. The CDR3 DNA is TGTGCCAGCAGCAAAGGAGACCCGGCGGTCGATCGGCTCGAGCAGTACTTC.

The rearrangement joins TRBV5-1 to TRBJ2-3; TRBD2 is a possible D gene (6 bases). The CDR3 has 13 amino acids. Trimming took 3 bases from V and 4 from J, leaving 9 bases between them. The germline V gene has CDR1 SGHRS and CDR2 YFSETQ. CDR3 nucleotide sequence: TGCGCCAGCAGCTCTAGCGCACCAGATACGCAGTATTTT. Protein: CASSSSAPDTQYF.

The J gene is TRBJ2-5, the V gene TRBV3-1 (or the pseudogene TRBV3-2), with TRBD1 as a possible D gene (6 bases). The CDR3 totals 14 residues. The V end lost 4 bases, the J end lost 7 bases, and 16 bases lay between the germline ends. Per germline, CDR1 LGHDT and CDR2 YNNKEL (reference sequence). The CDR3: CASSRDTRLGTQYF. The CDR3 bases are TGTGCCAGCAGCCGGGACACCAGATTAGGGACCCAGTACTTC.

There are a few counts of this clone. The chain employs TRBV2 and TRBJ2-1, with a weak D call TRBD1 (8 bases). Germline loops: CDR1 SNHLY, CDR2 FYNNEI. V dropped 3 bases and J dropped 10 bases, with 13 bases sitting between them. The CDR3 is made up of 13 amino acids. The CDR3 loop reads CASSEERDREQFF. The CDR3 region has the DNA TGTGCCAGCAGTGAGGAGCGGGACAGGGAGCAGTTCTTC.

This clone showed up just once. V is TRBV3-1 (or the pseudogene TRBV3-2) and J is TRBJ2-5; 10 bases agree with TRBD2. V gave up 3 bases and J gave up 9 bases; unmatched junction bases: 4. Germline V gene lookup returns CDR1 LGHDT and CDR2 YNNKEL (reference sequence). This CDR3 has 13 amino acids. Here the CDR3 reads CASSQQREGPQYF. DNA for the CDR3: TGTGCCAGCAGCCAGCAGCGGGAGGGTCCCCAGTACTTC.

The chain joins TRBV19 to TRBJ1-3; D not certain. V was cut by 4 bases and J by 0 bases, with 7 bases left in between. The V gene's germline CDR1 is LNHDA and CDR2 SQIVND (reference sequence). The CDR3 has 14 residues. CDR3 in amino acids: CASSSFRSGNTIYF. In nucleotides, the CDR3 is TGTGCCAGTAGTAGTTTCCGCTCTGGAAACACCATATATTTT.

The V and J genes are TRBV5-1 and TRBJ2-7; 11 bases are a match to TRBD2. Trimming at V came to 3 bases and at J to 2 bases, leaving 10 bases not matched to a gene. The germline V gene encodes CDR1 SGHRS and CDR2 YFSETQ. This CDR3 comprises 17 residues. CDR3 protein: CASSWGTSGVRPYEQYF. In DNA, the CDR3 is TGCGCCAGCAGCTGGGGGACTAGCGGTGTCAGGCCCTACGAGCAGTACTTC.

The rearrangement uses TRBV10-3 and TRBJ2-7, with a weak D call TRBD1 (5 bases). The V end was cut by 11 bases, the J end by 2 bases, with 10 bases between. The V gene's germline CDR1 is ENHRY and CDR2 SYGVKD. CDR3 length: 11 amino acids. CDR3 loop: CAVGAAYEQYF. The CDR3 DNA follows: TGTGCCGTTGGGGCGGCCTACGAGCAGTACTTC.

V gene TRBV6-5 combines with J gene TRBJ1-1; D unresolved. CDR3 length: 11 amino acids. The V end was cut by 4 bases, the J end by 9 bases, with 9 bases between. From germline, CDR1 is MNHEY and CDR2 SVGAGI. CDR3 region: CASSSGSKAFF. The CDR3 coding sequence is TGTGCCAGCAGTTCCGGGAGCAAAGCTTTCTTT.

CDR3 in amino acids: CASSVGTGITGELFF. The CDR3 bases are TGTGCCAGCAGTGTCGGGACAGGAATTACCGGGGAGCTGTTTTTT. The V and J genes are TRBV2 and TRBJ2-2, with 8 bases fitting TRBD1. CDR1 is SNHLY, CDR2 FYNNEI, per germline. This CDR3 spans 15 amino acids. J was trimmed by 5 bases and V by 4 bases; bases with no gene match: 6. Full variable domain (remainder filled in from reference TRBV2 and TRBJ2-2): EPEVTQTPSHQVTQMGQEVILRCVPISNHLYFYWYRQILGQKVEFLVSFYNNEISEKSEIFDDQFSVERPDGSNFTLKIRSTKLEDSAMYFCASSVGTGITGELFFGEGSRLTVL.